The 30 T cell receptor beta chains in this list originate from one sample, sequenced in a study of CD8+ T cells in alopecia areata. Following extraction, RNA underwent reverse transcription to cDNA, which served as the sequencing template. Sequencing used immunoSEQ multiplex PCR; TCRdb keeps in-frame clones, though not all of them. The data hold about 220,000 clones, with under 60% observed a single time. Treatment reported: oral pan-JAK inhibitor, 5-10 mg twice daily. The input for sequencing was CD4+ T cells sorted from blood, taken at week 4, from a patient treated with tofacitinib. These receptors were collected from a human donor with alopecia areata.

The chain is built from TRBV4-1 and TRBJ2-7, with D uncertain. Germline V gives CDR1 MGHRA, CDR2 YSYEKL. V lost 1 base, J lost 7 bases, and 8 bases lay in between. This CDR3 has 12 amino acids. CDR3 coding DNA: TGCGCCAGCAGCCAAGGAGGCCTTGAGCAGTACTTC. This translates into CASSQGGLEQYF.

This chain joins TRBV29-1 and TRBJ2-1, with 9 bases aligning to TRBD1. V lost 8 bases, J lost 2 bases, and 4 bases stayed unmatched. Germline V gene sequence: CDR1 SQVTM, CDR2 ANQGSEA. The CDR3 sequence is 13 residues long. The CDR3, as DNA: TGCAGCTCACGGACAGGGGCCTACAATGAGCAGTTCTTC. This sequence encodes CSSRTGAYNEQFF.

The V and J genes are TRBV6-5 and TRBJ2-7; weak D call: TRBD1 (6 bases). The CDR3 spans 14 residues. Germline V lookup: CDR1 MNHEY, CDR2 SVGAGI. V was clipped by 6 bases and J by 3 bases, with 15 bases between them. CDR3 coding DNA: TGTGCCAGCAGATCGGGACATTTGAACTACGAGCAGTACTTC. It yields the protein CASRSGHLNYEQYF.

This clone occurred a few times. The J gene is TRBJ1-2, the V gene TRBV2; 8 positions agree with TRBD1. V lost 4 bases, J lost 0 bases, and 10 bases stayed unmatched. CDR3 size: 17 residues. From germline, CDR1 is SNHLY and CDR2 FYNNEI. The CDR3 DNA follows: TGTGCCAGCAGTGGATTTGGGGGACAGGTTACTAACTATGGCTACACCTTC. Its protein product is CASSGFGGQVTNYGYTF.

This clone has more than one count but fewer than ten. The CDR3 DNA reads TGTGCCAGCAGCTTGCCCAGTGGTAAGCAAGAGACCCAGTACTTC. It is translated as CASSLPSGKQETQYF. V is TRBV5-6 and J is TRBJ2-5, with unresolved D. Germline lookup yields CDR1 SGHDT and CDR2 YYEEEE. With 1 base removed from V and 2 bases from J, the gap between germline ends came to 12 bases. The CDR3 has 15 amino acids.

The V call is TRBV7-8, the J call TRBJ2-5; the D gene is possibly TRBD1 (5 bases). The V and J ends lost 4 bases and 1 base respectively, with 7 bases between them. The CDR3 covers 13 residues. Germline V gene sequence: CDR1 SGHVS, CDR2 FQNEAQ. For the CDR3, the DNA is TGTGCCAGCAGCTCGGACACCCAAGAGACCCAGTACTTC. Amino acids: CASSSDTQETQYF.

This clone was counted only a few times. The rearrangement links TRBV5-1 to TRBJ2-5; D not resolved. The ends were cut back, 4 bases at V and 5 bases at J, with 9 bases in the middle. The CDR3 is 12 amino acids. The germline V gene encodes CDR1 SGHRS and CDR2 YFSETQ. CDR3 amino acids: CASSRDMETQYF. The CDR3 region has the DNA TGCGCCAGCAGCAGGGATATGGAGACCCAGTACTTC.

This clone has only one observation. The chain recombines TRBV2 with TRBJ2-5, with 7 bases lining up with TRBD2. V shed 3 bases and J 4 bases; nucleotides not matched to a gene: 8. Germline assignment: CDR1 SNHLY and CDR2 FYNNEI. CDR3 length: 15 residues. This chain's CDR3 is CASSDNLGGRETQYF. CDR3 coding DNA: TGTGCCAGCAGTGATAATCTGGGGGGGAGAGAGACCCAGTACTTC.

The CDR3 protein is CAWDRAGELGAFF. The CDR3 DNA reads TGTGCCTGGGATAGGGCAGGGGAATTGGGTGCTTTCTTT. The chain links TRBV30 to TRBJ1-1, with D perhaps matching TRBD1 (6 bases). This CDR3 contains 13 residues. V was trimmed by 5 bases and J by 11 bases, leaving 21 bases between them. Germline V gene lookup returns CDR1 GTSNPN and CDR2 SVGIG (reference sequence).

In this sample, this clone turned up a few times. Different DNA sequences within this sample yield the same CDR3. This CDR3 reads CASSQEGRSSYNEQFF. The CDR3 nucleotides are TGCGCCAGCAGCCAAGAAGGGCGGAGCTCCTACAATGAGCAGTTCTTC. The chain couples TRBV4-1 to TRBJ2-1; D ambiguous. The CDR3 contains 16 residues. Germline V gene sequence: CDR1 MGHRA, CDR2 YSYEKL. Trimming pared 0 bases from V and 0 bases from J, leaving 9 bases between.

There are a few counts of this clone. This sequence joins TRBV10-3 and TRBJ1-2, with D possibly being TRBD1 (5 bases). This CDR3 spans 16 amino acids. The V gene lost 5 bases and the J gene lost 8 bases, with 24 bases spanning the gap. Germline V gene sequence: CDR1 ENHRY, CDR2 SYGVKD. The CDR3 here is CAISPRRDLQGGGYTF. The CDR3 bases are TGTGCCATCAGTCCACGGAGGGACCTCCAAGGTGGGGGCTACACCTTC.

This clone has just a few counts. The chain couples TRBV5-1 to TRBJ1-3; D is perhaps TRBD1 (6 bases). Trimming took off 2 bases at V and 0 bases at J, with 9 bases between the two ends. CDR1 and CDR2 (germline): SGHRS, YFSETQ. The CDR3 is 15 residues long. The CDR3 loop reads CASSLQGSSGNTIYF. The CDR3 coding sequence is TGCGCCAGCAGCTTACAGGGCTCCTCTGGAAACACCATATATTTT.

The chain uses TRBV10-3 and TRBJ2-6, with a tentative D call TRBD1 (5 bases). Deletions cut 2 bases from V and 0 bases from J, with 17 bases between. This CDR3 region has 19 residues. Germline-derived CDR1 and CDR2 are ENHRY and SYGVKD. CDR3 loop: CAISERKRTTYSGANVLTF. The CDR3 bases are TGTGCCATCAGTGAGCGAAAACGGACAACTTACTCTGGGGCCAACGTCCTGACTTTC.

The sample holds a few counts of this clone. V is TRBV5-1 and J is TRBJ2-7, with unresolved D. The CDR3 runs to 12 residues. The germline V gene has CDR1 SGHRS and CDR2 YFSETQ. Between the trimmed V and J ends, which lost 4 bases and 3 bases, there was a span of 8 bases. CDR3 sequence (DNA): TGCGCCAGCAGCCCCGACGACTACGAGCAGTACTTC. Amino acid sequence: CASSPDDYEQYF.

CDR3 in amino acids: CASRGLAASNKETQYF. Written as DNA, the CDR3 is TGCGCCAGCAGAGGACTAGCGGCTTCAAACAAAGAGACCCAGTACTTC. The chain combines TRBV5-1 with TRBJ2-5; 10 bases map to TRBD2. CDR3 size: 16 residues. Germline assignment: CDR1 SGHRS and CDR2 YFSETQ. V trimming: 5 bases; J trimming: 3 bases; junction bases outside the gene matches: 10.

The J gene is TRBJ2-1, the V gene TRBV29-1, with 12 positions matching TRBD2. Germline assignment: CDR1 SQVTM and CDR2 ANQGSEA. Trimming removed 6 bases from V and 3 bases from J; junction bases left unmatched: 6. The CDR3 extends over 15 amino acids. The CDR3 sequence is CSVSTSGGNYNEQFF. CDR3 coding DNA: TGCAGCGTATCGACTAGCGGGGGAAACTACAATGAGCAGTTCTTC.

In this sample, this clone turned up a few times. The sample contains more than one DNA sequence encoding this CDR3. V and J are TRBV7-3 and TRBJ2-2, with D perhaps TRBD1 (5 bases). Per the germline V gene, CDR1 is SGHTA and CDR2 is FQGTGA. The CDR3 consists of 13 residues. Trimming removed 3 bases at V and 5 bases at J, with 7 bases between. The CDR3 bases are TGTGCCAGCAGCTTCCAGGGTACCGGGGAGCTGTTTTTT. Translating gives CASSFQGTGELFF.

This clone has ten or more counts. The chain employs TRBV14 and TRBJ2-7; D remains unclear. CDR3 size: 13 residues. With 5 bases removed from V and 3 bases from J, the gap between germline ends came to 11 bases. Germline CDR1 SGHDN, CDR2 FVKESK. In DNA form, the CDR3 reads TGTGCCAGCAGCAAAAATACCCACTACGAGCAGTACTTC. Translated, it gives CASSKNTHYEQYF.

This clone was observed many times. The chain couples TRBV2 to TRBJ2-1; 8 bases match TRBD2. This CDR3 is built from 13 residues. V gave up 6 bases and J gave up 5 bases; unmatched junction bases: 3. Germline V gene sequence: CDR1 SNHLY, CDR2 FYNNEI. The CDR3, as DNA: TGTGCCAGCAGACTAGCGGAAAACAATGAGCAGTTCTTC. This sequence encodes CASRLAENNEQFF.

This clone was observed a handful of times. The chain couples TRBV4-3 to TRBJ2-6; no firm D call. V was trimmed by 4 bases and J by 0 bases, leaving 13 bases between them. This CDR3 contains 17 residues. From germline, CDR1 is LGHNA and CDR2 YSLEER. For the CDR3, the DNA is TGCGCCAGCAGCCCTGGCGAGACGGTCTCTGGGGCCAACGTCCTGACTTTC. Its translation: CASSPGETVSGANVLTF.

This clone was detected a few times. The CDR3 coding sequence is TGTGCCAGCAGCAACGGACTTGCGAACACTGAAGCTTTCTTT. Translation gives CASSNGLANTEAFF. The chain links TRBV5-6 to TRBJ1-1; D is uncertain. The CDR3 extends over 14 amino acids. V lost 4 bases to trimming and J lost 1 base, with 11 bases between them. Germline V gene data show CDR1 as SGHDT and CDR2 as YYEEEE.

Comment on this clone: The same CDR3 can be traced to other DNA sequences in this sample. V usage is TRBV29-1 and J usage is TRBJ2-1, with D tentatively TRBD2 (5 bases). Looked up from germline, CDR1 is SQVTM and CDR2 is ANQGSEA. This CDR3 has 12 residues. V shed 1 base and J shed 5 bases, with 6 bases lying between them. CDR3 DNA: TGCAGCGTTGAAGCGGGGAACAATGAGCAGTTCTTC. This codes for CSVEAGNNEQFF.

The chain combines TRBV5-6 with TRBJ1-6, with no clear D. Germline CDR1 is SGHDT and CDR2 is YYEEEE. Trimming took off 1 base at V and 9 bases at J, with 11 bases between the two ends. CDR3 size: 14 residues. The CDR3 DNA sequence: TGTGCCAGCAGCTTGTTTGGGTCCGGTTCACCCCTCCACTTT. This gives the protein CASSLFGSGSPLHF.

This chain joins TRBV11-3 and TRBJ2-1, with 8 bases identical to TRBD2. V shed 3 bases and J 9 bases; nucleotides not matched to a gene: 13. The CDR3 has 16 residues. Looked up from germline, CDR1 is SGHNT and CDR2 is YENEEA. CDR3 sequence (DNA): TGTGCCAGCAGCTTCCCTGCGGGGGGAAGCCCAGGTGAGCAGTTCTTC. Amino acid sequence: CASSFPAGGSPGEQFF. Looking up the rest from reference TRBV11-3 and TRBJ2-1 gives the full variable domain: EAGVVQSPRYKIIEKKQPVAFWCNPISGHNTLYWYLQNLGQGPELLIRYENEEAVDDSQLPKDRFSAERLKGVDSTLKIQPAELGDSAVYLCASSFPAGGSPGEQFFGPGTRLTVL.

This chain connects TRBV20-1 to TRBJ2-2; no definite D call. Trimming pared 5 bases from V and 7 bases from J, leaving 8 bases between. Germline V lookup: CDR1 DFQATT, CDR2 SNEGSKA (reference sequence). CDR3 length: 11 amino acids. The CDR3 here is CSASLRGELFF. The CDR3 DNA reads TGCAGTGCTTCCCTCCGCGGGGAGCTGTTTTTT.

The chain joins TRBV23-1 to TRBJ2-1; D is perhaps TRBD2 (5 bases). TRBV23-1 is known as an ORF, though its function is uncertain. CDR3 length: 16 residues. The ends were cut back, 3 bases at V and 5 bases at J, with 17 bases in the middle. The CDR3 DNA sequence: TGCGCCAGCAGTCAGGAGGACCCCACGCGGGACAATGAGCAGTTCTTC. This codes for CASSQEDPTRDNEQFF.

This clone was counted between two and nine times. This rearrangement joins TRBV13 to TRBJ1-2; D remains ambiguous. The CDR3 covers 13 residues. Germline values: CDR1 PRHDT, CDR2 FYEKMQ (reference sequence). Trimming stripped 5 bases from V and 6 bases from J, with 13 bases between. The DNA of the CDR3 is TGTGCCAGCAGCAACAAGGGTAGCCATGGCTACACCTTC. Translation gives CASSNKGSHGYTF.

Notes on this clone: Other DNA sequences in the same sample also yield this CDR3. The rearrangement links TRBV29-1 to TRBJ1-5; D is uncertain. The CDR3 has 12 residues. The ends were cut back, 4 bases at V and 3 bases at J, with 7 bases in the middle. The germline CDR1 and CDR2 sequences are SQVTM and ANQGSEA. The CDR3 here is CSVGGANQPQHF. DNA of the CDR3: TGCAGCGTTGGGGGTGCCAATCAGCCCCAGCATTTT.

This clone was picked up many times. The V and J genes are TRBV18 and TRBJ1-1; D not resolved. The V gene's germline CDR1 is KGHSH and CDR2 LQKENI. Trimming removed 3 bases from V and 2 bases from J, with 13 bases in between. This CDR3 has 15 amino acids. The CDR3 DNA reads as TGTGCCAGCTCACCTAGTCGGACTGAAAACACTGAAGCTTTCTTT. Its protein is CASSPSRTENTEAFF.

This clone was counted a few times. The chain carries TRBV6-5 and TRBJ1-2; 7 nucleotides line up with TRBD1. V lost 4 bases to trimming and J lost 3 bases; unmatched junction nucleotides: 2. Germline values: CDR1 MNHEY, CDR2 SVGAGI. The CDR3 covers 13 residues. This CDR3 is CASSSQGYYGYTF. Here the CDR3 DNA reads TGTGCCAGCAGTTCACAGGGGTACTATGGCTACACCTTC.